The entry that follows covers one T cell receptor beta chain sequence. These data originate in a study of identical twins. CDR1 is SQVTM, CDR2 ANQGSEA, per germline. The V gene end was trimmed by 7 bases and the J gene end by 2 bases; junction bases not matched to a gene: 4. The CDR3 runs to 12 residues. TCRdb re-called the 5' RACE reads with MiXCR, one entry per CDR3 protein. The table records around 690,000 distinct CDR3 sequences, 21% of them present only once. These data also formed part of another study, on T cells expressing NK-cell markers.

The sequence was obtained from a woman between 18 and 30 years old in good health. The sample was PBMCs. The J gene is TRBJ1-1, the V gene TRBV29-1; 7 bases align to TRBD1. The chain's CDR3 is CSAGQENTEAFF. CDR3 sequence (DNA): TGCAGCGCTGGACAGGAAAACACTGAAGCTTTCTTT.